This section outlines one T cell receptor beta chain sequence together with its context. Its antigen is unidentified. Germline V gene sequence: CDR1 LNHDA, CDR2 SQIVND (reference sequence). CDR3 length equals 13 residues. V trimming: 5 bases; J trimming: 3 bases; junction bases outside the gene matches: 2. This sample is part of a study of vaccination effects on CD4 cells after COVID-19. Sequencing followed a ViraFEST assay step that expanded antigen-specific CD4+ T cells with viral peptide pools. Scientists isolated CD4+ T cells after an approximately 10-day culture period ended. Having tested negative for nucleocapsid antibodies, the vaccine recipients showed no prior SARS-CoV-2 infection. On day 3 and again on day 7, half the medium was replaced with IL-2 medium. Assay: immunoSEQ multiplex PCR; the TCRdb copy retains only in-frame clones and omits some. This table holds approximately 25,000 clones, 72% found once.

This TCR was sampled from a human donor who received a COVID-19 vaccine. The material sequenced was CD4+ T cells from PBMCs cultured with SARS-CoV-2 spike peptides, taken before COVID-19 vaccination. This sequence joins TRBV19 and TRBJ1-2; 8 nucleotides align to TRBD1. The CDR3 loop reads CASSPGGYYGYTF. The CDR3 nucleotides read TGTGCCAGTAGTCCAGGGGGCTACTATGGCTACACCTTC.